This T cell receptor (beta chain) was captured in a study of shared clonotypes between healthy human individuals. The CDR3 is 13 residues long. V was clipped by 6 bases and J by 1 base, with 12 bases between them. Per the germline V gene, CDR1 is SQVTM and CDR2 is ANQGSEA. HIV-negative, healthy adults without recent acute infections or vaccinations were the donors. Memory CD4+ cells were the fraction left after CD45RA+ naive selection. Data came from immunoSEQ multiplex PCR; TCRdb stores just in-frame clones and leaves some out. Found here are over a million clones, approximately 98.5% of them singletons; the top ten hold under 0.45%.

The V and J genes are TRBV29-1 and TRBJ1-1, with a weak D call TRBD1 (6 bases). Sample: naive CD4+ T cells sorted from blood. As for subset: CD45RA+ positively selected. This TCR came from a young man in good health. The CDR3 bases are TGCAGCGTCCGGACAGATTGGAACACTGAAGCTTTCTTT. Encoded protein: CSVRTDWNTEAFF.